The 22 T cell receptor beta chains below come from one sample, sequenced in a study of OX40 agonist ivuxolimab in advanced cancers. The data were produced by immunoSEQ multiplex PCR, yet TCRdb's version contains in-frame clones alone and is incomplete. The sample holds tens of thousands of clones; roughly 82% are singletons and the top ten take about a fifth. The sample in question was CD4+ or CD8+ T cells sorted from blood, obtained in a trial of the OX40 agonist ivuxolimab. The receptors shown here come from an adult with an advanced solid tumor such as melanoma, head and neck, liver or kidney cancer.

This clone came up once. The chain combines TRBV7-3 with TRBJ2-2; no clear D. Germline V CDR1 and CDR2: SGHTA, FQGTGA. V was cut by 0 bases and J by 8 bases, with 10 bases left in between. The CDR3 has 14 residues. The CDR3 sequence is CASSLTGKVGELFF. CDR3 coding DNA: TGTGCCAGCAGCTTAACAGGGAAGGTTGGGGAGCTGTTTTTT.

The chain recombines TRBV5-1 with TRBJ1-1; D might be TRBD1 (5 bases). From germline, CDR1 is SGHRS and CDR2 YFSETQ. The CDR3 runs to 14 residues. V shed 5 bases and J shed 6 bases, with 17 bases lying between them. The CDR3 coding sequence is TGCGCCAGCAGTGATGGGGGAAAAAGGGCTGAAGCTTTCTTT. Residues: CASSDGGKRAEAFF. Drawing the rest from reference TRBV5-1 and TRBJ1-1, the complete variable domain is KAGVTQTPRYLIKTRGQQVTLSCSPISGHRSVSWYQQTPGQGLQFLFEYFSETQRNKGNFPGRFSGRQFSNSRSEMNVSTLELGDSALYLCASSDGGKRAEAFFGQGTRLTVV.

The chain uses TRBV15 and TRBJ2-3; 8 positions match TRBD2. Trimming at V came to 6 bases and at J to 0 bases, leaving 5 bases not matched to a gene. The CDR3 extends over 15 amino acids. CDR1 and CDR2 from the germline V gene are LNHNV and YYDKDF (reference sequence). The CDR3 coding sequence is TGTGCCACCAGGCCTACTAGCGGAAGCACAGATACGCAGTATTTT. Its protein is CATRPTSGSTDTQYF.

This chain uses TRBV21-1 with TRBJ2-3; the DNA was not used to check the table's D call, TRBD1. TRBV21-1 is recorded as a pseudogene. The CDR3 sequence is 16 residues long. The CDR3 spells CASGKVDRGSTDTQYF. CDR3 nucleotides: TGTGCCAGCGGGAAAGTAGACAGGGGGAGCACAGATACGCAGTATTTT.

The chain has TRBV4-3 and TRBJ1-4; D possibly corresponds to TRBD1 (6 bases). V was cut by 1 base and J by 6 bases, with 12 bases left in between. CDR3 length: 15 residues. Germline values: CDR1 LGHNA, CDR2 YSLEER. The CDR3 is CASSQGGGQYEKLFF. The CDR3 region has the DNA TGCGCCAGCAGCCAAGGGGGGGGGCAGTATGAAAAACTGTTTTTT.

The V and J genes are TRBV7-9 and TRBJ1-3; D is unresolved. With 5 bases removed from V and 2 bases from J, the gap between germline ends came to 10 bases. The CDR3 loop spans 14 amino acids. CDR1 and CDR2 from the germline V gene are SEHNR and FQNEAQ (reference sequence). This chain's CDR3 is CASSLQRAGNTIYF. The CDR3 DNA sequence: TGTGCCAGCAGCCTACAGAGAGCTGGAAACACCATATATTTT.

The rearrangement links TRBV2 to TRBJ1-3; D is undetermined. Germline values: CDR1 SNHLY, CDR2 FYNNEI. V lost 4 bases, J lost 1 base, and 8 bases lay in between. This CDR3 region has 14 residues. The CDR3 loop reads CASSVRGSGNTIYF. CDR3 in DNA: TGTGCCAGCAGTGTCCGGGGATCTGGAAACACCATATATTTT. The whole variable domain, filled in from reference TRBV2 and TRBJ1-3, reads EPEVTQTPSHQVTQMGQEVILRCVPISNHLYFYWYRQILGQKVEFLVSFYNNEISEKSEIFDDQFSVERPDGSNFTLKIRSTKLEDSAMYFCASSVRGSGNTIYFGEGSWLTVV.

The chain combines TRBV5-1 with TRBJ2-5, with a possible D match to TRBD1 (6 bases). Judging by the DNA end, TRBJ2-7 fits better; the J call may be wrong. Germline V gene sequence: CDR1 SGHRS, CDR2 YFSETQ. The CDR3 length is 14 residues. In DNA, the CDR3 is TGCGCCAGCAGGATCGACCCAGGGGTCTTCGAGCAGTACTTC. Protein sequence: CASRIDPGVFEQYF.

The gene calls are TRBV4-1 and TRBJ2-1; 7 bases agree with TRBD1. Germline V gene data show CDR1 as MGHRA and CDR2 as YSYEKL. This CDR3 spans 17 amino acids. V lost 4 bases to trimming and J lost 5 bases; unmatched junction nucleotides: 14. The CDR3 spells CASSRPQGGRGNNEQFF. The CDR3 nucleotides read TGCGCCAGCAGCCGCCCCCAAGGGGGCAGGGGGAACAATGAGCAGTTCTTC.

The chain has TRBV9 and TRBJ2-3; the match to TRBD2 covers 11 bases. The CDR3 extends over 17 amino acids. With 1 base clipped from V and 4 bases from J, the junction kept 8 bases outside the gene matches. Germline-derived CDR1 and CDR2 are SGDLS and YYNGEE. This chain's CDR3 is CASSVTSGRVMADTQYF. CDR3 sequence (DNA): TGTGCCAGCAGCGTAACTAGCGGGAGAGTGATGGCAGATACGCAGTATTTT.

This clone has more than one count but fewer than ten. The chain joins TRBV5-4 to TRBJ1-2; 8 positions match TRBD1. There are 15 residues in the CDR3. With V trimmed by 3 bases and J by 2 bases, 6 bases remained unmatched. Germline V gene lookup returns CDR1 SGHNT and CDR2 YYREEE (reference sequence). In nucleotides, the CDR3 is TGTGCCAGCAGCTCAAAAGCAGGGGGCAACTATGGCTACACCTTC. Encoded protein: CASSSKAGGNYGYTF.

The genes are TRBV6-6 and TRBJ2-3; 8 bases align to TRBD2. V lost 4 bases and J lost 2; bases outside the gene matches: 5. The CDR3 contains 15 residues. CDR1 is MNHNY and CDR2 is SVGAGI in the germline V gene (reference sequence). CDR3 loop: CASSSREGHTDTQYF. Here the CDR3 DNA reads TGTGCCAGCAGTTCCCGGGAGGGTCACACAGATACGCAGTATTTT.

This chain links TRBV7-2 with TRBJ2-5, with 12 bases matching TRBD2. There are 16 residues in the CDR3. After removal of 2 bases from V and 1 base from J, the junction contained 2 bases not matched to a gene. Germline V gene data show CDR1 as SGHTA and CDR2 as FQGNSA. CDR3 sequence: CASSLPLAGGQETQYF. The CDR3 DNA is TGTGCCAGCAGCTTACCACTAGCGGGAGGCCAAGAGACCCAGTACTTC.

V gene TRBV20-1 combines with J gene TRBJ1-2, with no clear D. This CDR3 contains 10 residues. Trimming cost V 3 bases and J 7 bases, with 6 bases left between them. Germline CDR1 reads DFQATT; CDR2 reads SNEGSKA (reference sequence). CDR3 amino acids: CSASGFGYTF. DNA of the CDR3: TGCAGTGCTAGCGGGTTTGGCTACACCTTC.

The V and J genes are TRBV6-1 and TRBJ2-1; TRBD2 might be the D (6 bases). CDR1 is MNHNS, CDR2 SASEGT, per germline. V was cut by 8 bases and J by 8 bases, with 19 bases left in between. The CDR3 is 14 amino acids. The CDR3 loop reads CASHSPSGWHEQFF. Here the CDR3 DNA reads TGTGCCAGCCATTCCCCCAGCGGGTGGCATGAGCAGTTCTTC.

This clone was counted once. The chain couples TRBV5-1 to TRBJ1-1; maybe TRBD1 (5 bases). Trimming stripped 2 bases from V and 2 bases from J, with 19 bases between. Germline V gene data show CDR1 as SGHRS and CDR2 as YFSETQ. The CDR3 spans 17 residues. CDR3 bases: TGCGCCAGCAGCTTTGGACCGGGGCTGGGGTCTAACACTGAAGCTTTCTTT. Protein product: CASSFGPGLGSNTEAFF.

The chain is built from TRBV7-9 and TRBJ1-3; TRBD1 matches at 7 bases. Per the germline V gene, CDR1 is SEHNR and CDR2 is FQNEAQ (reference sequence). Trimming at V came to 6 bases and at J to 0 bases, leaving 14 bases not matched to a gene. The CDR3 is 18 residues long. CDR3 loop: CASRRTGARRNSGNTIYF. The CDR3 DNA is TGTGCCAGCAGAAGAACAGGGGCTCGGCGAAACTCTGGAAACACCATATATTTT.

The chain combines TRBV7-1 with TRBJ1-1; TRBD1 aligns across 9 bases. TRBV7-1 is sorted into the ORF group, with uncertain function. The CDR3 totals 14 residues. J was trimmed by 3 bases and V by 6 bases; bases with no gene match: 5. CDR3 nucleotides: TGTGCCAGCAGGGCCGGGACAGGGTACACTGAAGCTTTCTTT. It encodes CASRAGTGYTEAFF.

This clone appeared once. The gene calls are TRBV4-1 and TRBJ2-1, with D possibly being TRBD1 (6 bases). Germline assignment: CDR1 MGHRA and CDR2 YSYEKL. The CDR3 runs 14 residues. V gave up 4 bases and J gave up 6 bases, with 13 bases separating them. CDR3: CASSPPIGGNEQFF. The CDR3 bases are TGCGCCAGCAGCCCCCCAATAGGGGGCAATGAGCAGTTCTTC.

The chain is built from TRBV9 and TRBJ1-2; possibly TRBD1 for D (5 bases). The CDR3 has 15 residues. With 3 bases removed from V and 4 bases from J, the gap between germline ends came to 16 bases. CDR1 is SGDLS and CDR2 is YYNGEE in the germline V gene. In DNA, the CDR3 is TGTGCCAGCAGCGCCGGTGGGGCTCTAGCCTATGGCTACACCTTC. This translates into CASSAGGALAYGYTF.

The chain combines TRBV20-1 with TRBJ2-5; no reliable D call. Germline loops: CDR1 DFQATT, CDR2 SNEGSKA (reference sequence). V was shortened by 3 bases and J by 1 base, with 3 bases between the two germline ends. The CDR3 covers 11 residues. CDR3 coding DNA: TGCAGTGCTAGTCTCCAAGAGACCCAGTACTTC. Protein product: CSASLQETQYF.

This clone has more than one count but fewer than ten. The gene calls are TRBV7-2 and TRBJ2-7; TRBD2 matches 7 bases. Germline assignment: CDR1 SGHTA and CDR2 FQGNSA. The CDR3 is 16 residues long. Unmatched junction bases numbered 11, after V lost 1 base and J lost 5 bases. CDR3 DNA sequence: TGTGCCAGCAGCTTAGGAGGGGTCCTAGCGGCTAACGAGCAGTACTTC. This translates into CASSLGGVLAANEQYF. The complete variable domain, with remaining parts taken from reference TRBV7-2 and TRBJ2-7, reads GAGVSQSPSNKVTEKGKDVELRCDPISGHTALYWYRQSLGQGLEFLIYFQGNSAPDKSGLPSDRFSAERTGGSVSTLTIQRTQQEDSAVYLCASSLGGVLAANEQYFGPGTRLTVT.